This T cell receptor (beta chain) emerged from a study of CD8+ T cells in alopecia areata. The study's findings and limits: Baseline CD8+ expansion's link to response remains uncertain, as there was one nonresponder. TCR sharing across patients was less clear than in mice, possibly HLA-related.

Comment on this clone: Its antigen is undetermined.

Treatment: oral pan-JAK inhibitor, 5-10 mg twice daily. PBMCs, the starting material, were the source of sorted CD4+ and CD8+ T cells. V dropped 0 bases and J dropped 3 bases, with 6 bases sitting between them. The CDR3 contains 13 residues. Germline CDR1 reads LNHNV; CDR2 reads YYDKDF (reference sequence). Following extraction, RNA underwent reverse transcription to cDNA, which served as the sequencing template. The method was immunoSEQ multiplex PCR; TCRdb's version includes in-frame clones alone and lacks a portion of them. The sample includes about 190,000 clones, roughly 70% of them seen just once.

The sequence was obtained from a human donor with alopecia areata. The specimen comprised CD4+ T cells sorted from blood, sampled between weeks 49 and 50, from a patient treated with tofacitinib. This rearrangement joins TRBV15 to TRBJ2-7; no clear D. CDR3 nucleotides: TGTGCCACCAGCAGAGATTCAAGCTACGAGCAGTACTTC. Protein: CATSRDSSYEQYF.